One and the same sample provided the 26 T cell receptor beta chains below, sequenced in a study of human T cells and chemical hapten exposure. Whole blood that had not been fractionated was the source of extracted total RNA. What the library attached to individual cDNA molecules were unique molecular identifiers. MiXCR, run by TCRdb on the reads, gives a single entry per CDR3 protein. The table shows around 120,000 distinct CDR3 sequences, with less than 10% occurring only once. Sequencing was carried out using whole blood. The receptors here all came from a human donor in good health. Some clones in this sample may be carry-over from other donors' samples.

The V call is TRBV5-1, the J call TRBJ2-7; 7 nucleotides line up with TRBD1. CDR3 length equals 17 residues. Looked up from germline, CDR1 is SGHRS and CDR2 is YFSETQ. With 3 bases clipped from V and 5 bases from J, the junction kept 17 bases outside the gene matches. The CDR3 nucleotides read TGCGCCAGCAGCTCACCCCCGACAGGGCCCCAAAGGGACGAGCAGTACTTC. As protein: CASSSPPTGPQRDEQYF.

This clonotype was recorded a few times. V and J are TRBV6-6 and TRBJ2-3; D is unclear. V gave up 5 bases and J gave up 1 base, with 16 bases separating them. The CDR3 consists of 16 residues. Germline CDR1 and CDR2: MNHNY and SVGAGI (reference sequence). CDR3 coding DNA: TGTGCCAGCAGTCCACCTACGGGTGGAGGCACAGATACGCAGTATTTT. This sequence encodes CASSPPTGGGTDTQYF.

The chain's CDR3 is CASRWGQGGTDTQYF. The CDR3 DNA follows: TGTGCCAGCAGGTGGGGACAGGGAGGCACAGATACGCAGTATTTT. This chain uses TRBV5-4 with TRBJ2-3; TRBD1 aligns across 9 bases. V gave up 5 bases and J gave up 1 base; unmatched junction bases: 5. Germline V lookup: CDR1 SGHNT, CDR2 YYREEE (reference sequence). This CDR3 region has 15 residues.

In this sample, this clonotype turned up many times. The genes are TRBV2 and TRBJ1-5; D unclear. The CDR3 consists of 16 residues. The germline CDR1 and CDR2 sequences are SNHLY and FYNNEI. Trimming stripped 4 bases from V and 0 bases from J, with 13 bases between. CDR3 nucleotides: TGTGCCAGCAGTGTGGAAAGGGCAGATAGCAATCAGCCCCAGCATTTT. This sequence encodes CASSVERADSNQPQHF.

The V call is TRBV4-2, the J call TRBJ2-3; 11 bases map to TRBD2. The CDR3 loop spans 18 amino acids. The ends lost 1 base at V and 3 bases at J; junction bases unmatched: 9. CDR1 LGHNA and CDR2 YNFKEQ come from the germline V gene. For the CDR3, the DNA is TGTGCCAGCAGCCAAGGAGGGACTAGCGGCGGGGGGACAGATACGCAGTATTTT. It encodes CASSQGGTSGGGTDTQYF.

This chain links TRBV7-6 with TRBJ2-1; TRBD1 or TRBD2 may be the D gene (6 bases each). Germline values: CDR1 SGHVS, CDR2 FNYEAQ. The CDR3 runs 14 residues. V dropped 7 bases and J dropped 8 bases, with 18 bases sitting between them. DNA of the CDR3: TGTGCCAGCAAGGAACGGGGGCTGTTCGATGAGCAGTTCTTC. It codes for CASKERGLFDEQFF.

The chain couples TRBV2 to TRBJ2-2, with TRBD2 identical over 15 bases. Germline assignment: CDR1 SNHLY and CDR2 FYNNEI. Trimming took 6 bases from V and 0 from J; bases not matched to a gene: 2. The CDR3 runs 17 residues. The CDR3 protein is CASRRTSGGANTGELFF. CDR3 coding DNA: TGTGCCAGCAGGAGGACTAGCGGGGGGGCGAACACCGGGGAGCTGTTTTTT.

At least ten counts were recorded for this clonotype. V gene TRBV12-3 or TRBV12-4 combines with J gene TRBJ1-4; 9 nucleotides align to TRBD1. V was clipped by 5 bases and J by 3 bases; unmatched bases: 16. The CDR3 is 19 amino acids. CDR3 amino acids: CASSQWGTGNVVANEKLFF. DNA of the CDR3: TGTGCCAGCAGTCAATGGGGGACAGGGAATGTTGTGGCTAATGAAAAACTGTTTTTT.

A few counts support this clonotype. The chain is built from TRBV11-2 and TRBJ2-3; 9 bases line up with TRBD2. The germline V gene encodes CDR1 SGHAT and CDR2 FQNNGV. CDR3 size: 15 residues. V was clipped by 5 bases and J by 3 bases; unmatched bases: 6. CDR3 residues: CASSKGLALTDTQYF. CDR3 in DNA: TGTGCCAGCAGCAAAGGACTAGCGCTGACAGATACGCAGTATTTT.

The gene calls are TRBV11-2 and TRBJ2-5, with 10 bases aligning to TRBD1. J gave up 5 bases and V 3 bases, and 6 bases lay outside the gene matches. This CDR3 is built from 15 residues. Germline assignment: CDR1 SGHAT and CDR2 FQNNGV. CDR3 DNA: TGTGCCAGCAGCTTGGGACAGGGGTCGATCGAGACCCAGTACTTC. This sequence encodes CASSLGQGSIETQYF.

In its sample, this clonotype was seen many times. The V call is TRBV2, the J call TRBJ1-5, with 8 bases lining up with TRBD1. Germline V gene data show CDR1 as SNHLY and CDR2 as FYNNEI. The CDR3 has 15 amino acids. V shed 4 bases and J 4 bases; nucleotides not matched to a gene: 6. Here the CDR3 DNA reads TGTGCCAGCAGTGGAGGACAGGGTCGGAATCAGCCCCAGCATTTT. It codes for CASSGGQGRNQPQHF.

This clonotype was counted many times. The V gene is TRBV29-1, the J gene TRBJ2-7; D not certain. This CDR3 has 13 residues. From germline, CDR1 is SQVTM and CDR2 ANQGSEA. Deletions cut 1 base from V and 1 base from J, with 8 bases between. CDR3 bases: TGCAGCGTTGAAGGACGGTATTCCTACGAGCAGTACTTC. This sequence encodes CSVEGRYSYEQYF.

In its sample, this clonotype was seen a few times. The chain joins TRBV29-1 to TRBJ2-1; 10 nucleotides align to TRBD2. Unmatched junction bases numbered 3, after V lost 3 bases and J lost 7 bases. The CDR3 consists of 13 residues. From germline, CDR1 is SQVTM and CDR2 ANQGSEA. CDR3 sequence (DNA): TGCAGCGTTGAGGGACTAGCGTTGAATGAGCAGTTCTTC. Translating it yields CSVEGLALNEQFF.

The sample holds many counts of this clonotype. The V gene is TRBV6-5, the J gene TRBJ1-4; 12 bases are shared with TRBD1. Germline V gene sequence: CDR1 MNHEY, CDR2 SVGAGI. CDR3 size: 16 residues. The J segment lost 8 bases and the V segment lost 0 bases, leaving 4 bases of the junction unmatched. The DNA for the CDR3 is TGTGCCAGCAGTTACTCGACTGGGACAGGGGGCGAAAAACTGTTTTTT. Residues: CASSYSTGTGGEKLFF.

This sequence joins TRBV27 and TRBJ1-1; 9 nucleotides line up with TRBD1. The J segment lost 0 bases and the V segment lost 7 bases, leaving 3 bases of the junction unmatched. Per the germline V gene, CDR1 is MNHEY and CDR2 is SMNVEV (reference sequence). This CDR3 contains 14 residues. This CDR3 reads CASIGQGMNTEAFF. Here the CDR3 DNA reads TGTGCCAGCATAGGACAGGGGATGAACACTGAAGCTTTCTTT.

This clonotype was counted a few times. This chain links TRBV20-1 with TRBJ1-1; tentative D call: TRBD1 (5 bases). The CDR3 is made up of 12 amino acids. Germline loops: CDR1 DFQATT, CDR2 SNEGSKA (reference sequence). V was clipped by 6 bases and J by 5 bases, with 13 bases between them. The CDR3 sequence: CSARRGGTEAFF. The CDR3 nucleotides are TGCAGTGCCAGGCGGGGGGGGACTGAAGCTTTCTTT.

This clonotype showed up just a few times. V gene TRBV11-2 combines with J gene TRBJ2-2, with 14 positions matching TRBD2. Germline CDR1 and CDR2: SGHAT and FQNNGV. The CDR3 spans 19 residues. Unmatched junction bases numbered 12, after V lost 5 bases and J lost 4 bases. As DNA, the CDR3 is TGTGCCAGCAGCATTCAACCGGGACTAGCGGGGGCGGGCACCGGGGAGCTGTTTTTT. Protein sequence: CASSIQPGLAGAGTGELFF.

The chain recombines TRBV10-3 with TRBJ2-7; possibly TRBD2 for D (5 bases). Germline V CDR1 and CDR2: ENHRY, SYGVKD. The ends were cut back, 0 bases at V and 6 bases at J, with 6 bases in the middle. This CDR3 has 12 amino acids. The DNA of the CDR3 is TGTGCCATCAGTGAGTCGAGGGCCGAGCAGTACTTC. This codes for CAISESRAEQYF.

A few counts support this clonotype. This chain joins TRBV12-3 or TRBV12-4 and TRBJ1-1; weak D call: TRBD1 (5 bases). The CDR3 is 17 residues long. The V end lost 3 bases, the J end lost 4 bases, and 21 bases lay between the germline ends. This CDR3 is CASSLGRLFGGITEAFF. CDR3 sequence (DNA): TGTGCCAGCAGTTTGGGCAGGTTATTTGGGGGTATCACTGAAGCTTTCTTT.

This clonotype was seen at least ten times. The chain combines TRBV25-1 with TRBJ1-3; D is ambiguous. Per germline, CDR1 MGHDK and CDR2 SYGVNS. V dropped 4 bases and J dropped 4 bases, with 14 bases sitting between them. This CDR3 spans 15 amino acids. CDR3 in DNA: TGTGCCAGCAGTGCCGCCCGAATCGGGGGAAACACCATATATTTT. As protein: CASSAARIGGNTIYF.

The sample holds many counts of this clonotype. The rearrangement uses TRBV29-1 and TRBJ2-7; D may be TRBD1 (5 bases). The germline gives CDR1 SQVTM, CDR2 ANQGSEA. Trimming removed 2 bases at V and 2 bases at J, with 10 bases between. This CDR3 has 13 amino acids. This CDR3 is CSVEPQGAYEQYF. CDR3 sequence (DNA): TGCAGCGTTGAACCCCAGGGTGCCTACGAGCAGTACTTC.

The genes are TRBV7-2 and TRBJ2-3; 16 bases fit TRBD2. V shed 5 bases, J shed 14 bases, and the junction held 19 bases outside the gene matches. Germline lookup yields CDR1 SGHTA and CDR2 FQGNSA. The CDR3 loop spans 18 amino acids. Here the CDR3 reads CASSTDLWAGTSGGAWYF. The CDR3 DNA is TGTGCCAGCAGCACTGACCTCTGGGCCGGGACTAGCGGGGGGGCGTGGTATTTT. Based on the CDR3 plus reference TRBV7-2 and TRBJ2-3, the full variable domain is GAGVSQSPSNKVTEKGKDVELRCDPISGHTALYWYRQSLGQGLEFLIYFQGNSAPDKSGLPSDRFSAERTGGSVSTLTIQRTQQEDSAVYLCASSTDLWAGTSGGAWYFGPGTRLTVL.

This clonotype was observed many times. This chain connects TRBV29-1 to TRBJ1-1, with TRBD1 identical over 8 bases. The germline gives CDR1 SQVTM, CDR2 ANQGSEA. V lost 7 bases, J lost 4 bases, and 5 bases stayed unmatched. The CDR3 consists of 12 residues. In nucleotides, the CDR3 is TGCAGCGCCCTTACAGGGGGCACTGAAGCTTTCTTT. It encodes CSALTGGTEAFF.

The rearrangement joins TRBV29-1 to TRBJ2-3, with D possibly TRBD2 on 6 matching bases. This CDR3 region has 13 residues. The V gene's germline CDR1 is SQVTM and CDR2 ANQGSEA. V gave up 5 bases and J gave up 0 bases, with 9 bases separating them. DNA of the CDR3: TGCAGCGTTATCGGGAGAAGCACAGATACGCAGTATTTT. Its translation: CSVIGRSTDTQYF.

This clonotype was seen ten or more times. The chain employs TRBV6-5 and TRBJ1-2; 9 bases fit TRBD1. V lost 1 base and J lost 6; bases outside the gene matches: 3. Per the germline V gene, CDR1 is MNHEY and CDR2 is SVGAGI. The CDR3 has 14 residues. Here the CDR3 reads CASSYLDRGNGYTF. As DNA, the CDR3 is TGTGCCAGCAGTTACTTAGACAGGGGGAATGGCTACACCTTC.

This clonotype was counted ten times or more. The gene calls are TRBV29-1 and TRBJ1-1; 7 nucleotides line up with TRBD1. The CDR3 loop spans 14 amino acids. Unmatched junction bases numbered 13, after V lost 6 bases and J lost 6 bases. Germline loops: CDR1 SQVTM, CDR2 ANQGSEA. For the CDR3, the DNA is TGCAGCGTGGGACAGCCTAAAGGGGATCCTGAAGCTTTCTTT. It yields the protein CSVGQPKGDPEAFF.